The 8 T cell receptor beta chains given below trace back to one sample, sequenced in a study of T cells in localized non-small cell lung cancer. Produced via immunoSEQ multiplex PCR; TCRdb's table is partial and in-frame only. The sample gives 1,000 to 1,500 clones, less than 35% of which show up once; under 15% is in the top ten. Source: normal lung tissue next to the tumor, taken before any cancer treatment. These receptors came from a male donor at least 60 years old with stage I squamous cell lung carcinoma.

This clone has a handful of counts. The V call is TRBV30, the J call TRBJ1-5; 7 bases map to TRBD1. Per germline, CDR1 GTSNPN and CDR2 SVGIG (reference sequence). This CDR3 comprises 15 residues. V was clipped by 3 bases and J by 6 bases; unmatched bases: 11. CDR3 DNA sequence: TGTGCCTGGAGCTCTAGAAAGGGGGCGTTTCAGCCCCAGCATTTT. It codes for CAWSSRKGAFQPQHF. Together with reference TRBV30 and TRBJ1-5, the CDR3 gives the full variable domain: SQTIHQWPATLVQPVGSPLSLECTVEGTSNPNLYWYRQAAGRGLQLLFYSVGIGQISSEVPQNLSASRPQDRQFILSSKKLLLSDSGFYLCAWSSRKGAFQPQHFGDGTRLSIL.

This sequence joins TRBV9 and TRBJ1-1; perhaps TRBD1 as D (5 bases). The CDR3 totals 16 residues. V was shortened by 4 bases and J by 0 bases, with 16 bases between the two germline ends. Germline CDR1 and CDR2: SGDLS and YYNGEE. The CDR3: CASSHRPGPVNTEAFF. CDR3 coding DNA: TGTGCCAGCAGCCACAGGCCCGGGCCGGTGAACACTGAAGCTTTCTTT.

The rearrangement uses TRBV18 and TRBJ2-1; 7 nucleotides line up with TRBD1. The CDR3 length is 16 residues. With 3 bases clipped from V and 0 bases from J, the junction kept 5 bases outside the gene matches. CDR1 and CDR2 from the germline V gene are KGHSH and LQKENI. The CDR3 region has the DNA TGTGCCAGCTCACCTCTCCGGGACAGCTCCTACAATGAGCAGTTCTTC. Translated, it gives CASSPLRDSSYNEQFF. Looking up the rest from reference TRBV18 and TRBJ2-1 gives the full variable domain: NAGVMQNPRHLVRRRGQEARLRCSPMKGHSHVYWYRQLPEEGLKFMVYLQKENIIDESGMPKERFSAEFPKEGPSILRIQQVVRGDSAAYFCASSPLRDSSYNEQFFGPGTRLTVL.

This clone has more than one count but fewer than ten. This rearrangement joins TRBV6-1 to TRBJ2-7; maybe TRBD1 (6 bases). V was shortened by 0 bases and J by 2 bases, with 8 bases between the two germline ends. In germline, CDR1 is MNHNS, CDR2 SASEGT. This CDR3 region has 14 residues. The CDR3 spells CASSEAGATYEQYF. CDR3 coding DNA: TGTGCCAGCAGTGAAGCGGGGGCCACCTACGAGCAGTACTTC.

The J gene is TRBJ1-4, the V gene TRBV11-3; D unresolved. With 4 bases removed from V and 0 bases from J, the gap between germline ends came to 12 bases. The length of the CDR3 is 16 residues. Germline V gene data show CDR1 as SGHNT and CDR2 as YENEEA. The CDR3 here is CASSSLPTATNEKLFF. CDR3 bases: TGTGCCAGCAGCTCCCTCCCGACGGCAACTAATGAAAAACTGTTTTTT.

The J gene is TRBJ1-4, the V gene TRBV2, with 10 bases matching TRBD1. The V gene end was trimmed by 9 bases and the J gene end by 6 bases; junction bases not matched to a gene: 10. The CDR3 spans 15 residues. Germline CDR1 SNHLY, CDR2 FYNNEI. In DNA form, the CDR3 reads TGTGCCAGTACCTTTACCGGGACAGGGGATGAAAAACTGTTTTTT. Its protein is CASTFTGTGDEKLFF.

A few counts support this clone. This chain links TRBV6-7 with TRBJ1-2, with 8 bases fitting TRBD1. TRBV6-7 is flagged as an ORF with uncertain function. The CDR3 sequence is 14 residues long. V lost 7 bases, J lost 4 bases, and 8 bases stayed unmatched. The CDR3 spells CASTSGGFSYGYTF. CDR3 DNA: TGTGCCAGCACTTCAGGGGGCTTTAGCTATGGCTACACCTTC.

This clone was observed a single time. The CDR3 sequence: CASRTDYSNQPQHF. The CDR3 region has the DNA TGTGCCAGTAGGACAGATTATAGCAATCAGCCCCAGCATTTT. The chain combines TRBV19 with TRBJ1-5; weak D call: TRBD1 (5 bases). Trimming stripped 6 bases from V and 0 bases from J, with 9 bases between. The germline CDR1 and CDR2 sequences are LNHDA and SQIVND (reference sequence). The CDR3 length is 14 residues. The full variable domain, rest sourced from reference TRBV19 and TRBJ1-5, is DGGITQSPKYLFRKEGQNVTLSCEQNLNHDAMYWYRQDPGQGLRLIYYSQIVNDFQKGDIAEGYSVSREKKESFPLTVTSAQKNPTAFYLCASRTDYSNQPQHFGDGTRLSIL.